This TCR beta chain derives from a study of cytomegalovirus exposure and HLA in healthy donors. Sequenced by immunoSEQ multiplex PCR; TCRdb stores in-frame clones only, minus some. This table has roughly 130,000 clones, roughly 90% appearing once. CDR1 is MGHRA, CDR2 YSYEKL, per germline. The CDR3 has 18 amino acids. V was clipped by 0 bases and J by 5 bases; unmatched bases: 14. The clonotype comes from a man younger than 45 in good health and CMV-seronegative. The sample consisted of PBMCs. The chain employs TRBV4-1 and TRBJ2-3, with 7 bases that match TRBD2. The CDR3 here is CASSQDSASGDRGDTQYF. CDR3 in DNA: TGCGCCAGCAGCCAAGATTCGGCTAGCGGAGACCGCGGAGATACGCAGTATTTT.